The 28 T cell receptor beta chains listed next were all sequenced from one sample in a study of memory CD4+ T cells and cytomegalovirus serostatus. Single viable CD3+CD4+CD8-CD45RO+ cells were sorted as the memory CD4+ T cells. Using immunoSEQ multiplex PCR, the repertoire was profiled, and TCRdb retains in-frame clones only, with some absent. The sample consists of approximately 44,000 clones, 76% of them appearing once. What was sequenced was memory CD4+ T cells from blood. The receptor source for this set is an adult in good health and CMV-seronegative.

The sample holds one count of this clone. V is TRBV27 and J is TRBJ1-2, with 9 bases aligning to TRBD1. J was trimmed by 4 bases and V by 7 bases; bases with no gene match: 7. This CDR3 contains 14 residues. CDR1 is MNHEY, CDR2 SMNVEV, per germline (reference sequence). The CDR3 sequence: CASKPGQGTYGYTF. Here the CDR3 DNA reads TGTGCCAGCAAGCCGGGACAGGGCACCTATGGCTACACCTTC.

This sequence joins TRBV18 and TRBJ2-1, with 12 positions matching TRBD2. CDR1 and CDR2 from the germline V gene are KGHSH and LQKENI. This CDR3 region has 17 residues. V lost 2 bases, J lost 7 bases, and 9 bases stayed unmatched. This CDR3 reads CASSPGFRTSGGNEQFF. The CDR3 bases are TGTGCCAGCTCACCAGGGTTTCGTACTAGCGGGGGGAATGAGCAGTTCTTC.

The gene calls are TRBV7-9 and TRBJ2-5, with D possibly TRBD2 on 6 matching bases. V lost 4 bases to trimming and J lost 1 base, with 16 bases between them. The germline V gene encodes CDR1 SEHNR and CDR2 FQNEAQ (reference sequence). The CDR3 is 16 amino acids. CDR3: CASSSGGKWIQETQYF. Here the CDR3 DNA reads TGTGCCAGCAGCTCCGGGGGAAAGTGGATCCAAGAGACCCAGTACTTC.

This clone was observed once. The chain employs TRBV5-1 and TRBJ2-1, with D tentatively TRBD1 (6 bases). The CDR3 spans 14 residues. Germline V gene lookup returns CDR1 SGHRS and CDR2 YFSETQ. V was clipped by 3 bases and J by 0 bases, with 7 bases between them. CDR3 coding DNA: TGCGCCAGCAGCTCGGACAGCTCCTACAATGAGCAGTTCTTC. It codes for CASSSDSSYNEQFF.

The rearrangement joins TRBV11-2 to TRBJ2-1; TRBD1 matches 8 bases. Germline trimming cut 5 bases from V and 2 bases from J; bases unmatched to any gene: 5. CDR1 is SGHAT and CDR2 is FQNNGV in the germline V gene. The CDR3 sequence is 15 residues long. CDR3 in DNA: TGTGCCAGCAGCAGAGACAGGGGAACCTACAATGAGCAGTTCTTC. It specifies CASSRDRGTYNEQFF.

This sequence joins TRBV12-5 and TRBJ2-7, with D possibly matching TRBD1 (6 bases). The CDR3 has 19 amino acids. CDR1 LGHNT and CDR2 FRNRAP come from the germline V gene. V lost 2 bases to trimming and J lost 2 bases, with 25 bases between them. CDR3 region: CASGLPTLTGPSYTYEQYF. The CDR3, as DNA: TGTGCTAGTGGTTTGCCAACCCTGACAGGACCCTCTTACACCTACGAGCAGTACTTC.

V gene TRBV7-2 combines with J gene TRBJ1-1; 8 bases fit TRBD1. Looked up from germline, CDR1 is SGHTA and CDR2 is FQGNSA. The V and J ends lost 6 bases and 7 bases, in that order; junction bases with no gene match: 13. The CDR3 totals 15 residues. The CDR3 is CASSLQGALGGEAFF. CDR3 sequence (DNA): TGTGCCAGCAGTCTCCAGGGGGCCCTGGGTGGTGAAGCTTTCTTT.

The chain uses TRBV7-3 and TRBJ2-7; D remains ambiguous. The germline V gene has CDR1 SGHTA and CDR2 FQGTGA. There are 12 residues in the CDR3. V was trimmed by 6 bases and J by 3 bases, leaving 9 bases between them. The CDR3 DNA sequence: TGTGCCAGCAGTAAGGACGGCTACGAGCAGTACTTC. Its translation is CASSKDGYEQYF.

The chain recombines TRBV5-1 with TRBJ2-1; TRBD1 or TRBD2 may be the D gene (5 bases each). CDR3 size: 16 residues. The germline V gene has CDR1 SGHRS and CDR2 YFSETQ. With 5 bases removed from V and 3 bases from J, the gap between germline ends came to 18 bases. CDR3 in DNA: TGCGCCAGCAGAGGGACCGCGGTCGTCTTCTACAATGAGCAGTTCTTC. It specifies CASRGTAVVFYNEQFF.

The rearrangement links TRBV19 to TRBJ1-5; 9 bases are a match to TRBD1. CDR3 size: 14 residues. Losses at the gene ends were 3 bases for V and 7 bases for J; bases not matched to a gene: 4. Germline values: CDR1 LNHDA, CDR2 SQIVND (reference sequence). CDR3 region: CASSMGQGWQPQHF. The DNA of the CDR3 is TGTGCCAGTAGTATGGGACAGGGATGGCAGCCCCAGCATTTT.

The rearrangement joins TRBV28 to TRBJ1-5; D is undetermined. With 1 base removed from V and 3 bases from J, the gap between germline ends came to 10 bases. This CDR3 comprises 15 residues. Germline V gene lookup returns CDR1 MDHEN and CDR2 SYDVKM. The CDR3 nucleotides are TGTGCCAGCAGTTTATTCTCCGGGGTCAATCAGCCCCAGCATTTT. Its protein product is CASSLFSGVNQPQHF. Using reference TRBV28 and TRBJ1-5 for the parts outside the CDR3, the full variable domain is DVKVTQSSRYLVKRTGEKVFLECVQDMDHENMFWYRQDPGLGLRLIYFSYDVKMKEKGDIPEGYSVSREKKERFSLILESASTNQTSMYLCASSLFSGVNQPQHFGDGTRLSIL.

V is TRBV4-1 and J is TRBJ1-4; 7 nucleotides match TRBD1. The V gene's germline CDR1 is MGHRA and CDR2 YSYEKL. This CDR3 is 16 amino acids long. Trimming took 3 bases from V and 4 from J; bases not matched to a gene: 8. CDR3 in amino acids: CASSHLGTALNEKLFF. The CDR3 coding sequence is TGCGCCAGCAGCCACCTAGGGACAGCTCTTAATGAAAAACTGTTTTTT.

This clone was seen a single time. V is TRBV27 and J is TRBJ1-6, with D tentatively TRBD1 (6 bases). CDR3 length equals 15 residues. Germline V gene sequence: CDR1 MNHEY, CDR2 SMNVEV (reference sequence). The V end lost 5 bases, the J end lost 5 bases, and 13 bases lay between the germline ends. CDR3 region: CASSDPGTNNSPLHF. DNA for the CDR3: TGTGCCAGCAGTGACCCCGGGACAAATAATTCACCCCTCCACTTT.

V gene TRBV28 combines with J gene TRBJ2-2, with TRBD1 matching 9 bases. The CDR3 is 16 amino acids. V was pared by 5 bases and J by 3 bases, with 7 bases of the junction left unmatched. Germline V CDR1 and CDR2: MDHEN, SYDVKM. The CDR3 is CASSAWTGADTGELFF. The CDR3 region has the DNA TGTGCCAGCAGTGCATGGACAGGGGCGGACACCGGGGAGCTGTTTTTT.

The CDR3 nucleotides read TGTGCCAGCACCTCAGGGAGGTATGGCTACACCTTC. This codes for CASTSGRYGYTF. The rearrangement joins TRBV5-6 to TRBJ1-2; possible D gene TRBD1, 5 bases. Looked up from germline, CDR1 is SGHDT and CDR2 is YYEEEE. The CDR3 consists of 12 residues. The ends were cut back, 6 bases at V and 5 bases at J, with 11 bases in the middle.

This clone appeared once. The rearrangement uses TRBV11-2 and TRBJ1-2; 12 bases match TRBD1. The CDR3 contains 16 residues. After removal of 4 bases from V and 4 bases from J, the junction contained 7 bases not matched to a gene. Germline V gene data show CDR1 as SGHAT and CDR2 as FQNNGV. The CDR3, as DNA: TGTGCCAGCAGCTCCGGGACAGGGGGCTTCCTCTATGGCTACACCTTC. It yields the protein CASSSGTGGFLYGYTF. The full variable domain, with the rest looked up from reference TRBV11-2 and TRBJ1-2, is EAGVAQSPRYKIIEKRQSVAFWCNPISGHATLYWYQQILGQGPKLLIQFQNNGVVDDSQLPKDRFSAERLKGVDSTLKIQPAKLEDSAVYLCASSSGTGGFLYGYTFGSGTRLTVV.

This rearrangement joins TRBV6-6 to TRBJ1-2; no clear D. Germline CDR1 reads MNHNY; CDR2 reads SVGAGI (reference sequence). The CDR3 contains 12 residues. V was clipped by 5 bases and J by 7 bases, with 11 bases between them. Here the CDR3 DNA reads TGTGCCAGCAGTCCGGCCCCGGGTGGCTACACCTTC. Protein sequence: CASSPAPGGYTF.

V gene TRBV5-1 combines with J gene TRBJ1-3; D may be TRBD1 (5 bases). This CDR3 region has 15 residues. V lost 3 bases to trimming and J lost 8 bases, with 18 bases between them. Germline V gene lookup returns CDR1 SGHRS and CDR2 YFSETQ. CDR3 DNA: TGCGCCAGCAGCTACGAACGGGACGCCGGAGACACCATATATTTT. Encoded protein: CASSYERDAGDTIYF.

This rearrangement joins TRBV10-3 to TRBJ2-5, with 10 bases aligning to TRBD2. This CDR3 is 16 amino acids long. Germline assignment: CDR1 ENHRY and CDR2 SYGVKD. Trimming took 5 bases from V and 1 from J; bases not matched to a gene: 7. For the CDR3, the DNA is TGTGCCATCAGTCAGACTAGCGGGTCGTCCCAAGAGACCCAGTACTTC. It codes for CAISQTSGSSQETQYF.

This clone was detected only a few times. The chain carries TRBV18 and TRBJ2-3, with D perhaps given as TRBD1 or TRBD2 (5 bases each). Germline assignment: CDR1 KGHSH and CDR2 LQKENI. The CDR3 loop spans 15 amino acids. The germline V and J ends were trimmed by 4 bases and 5 bases, with 16 bases remaining between them. Here the CDR3 reads CASSRNLGEIDTQYF. The CDR3 region has the DNA TGTGCCAGCTCACGCAATCTGGGGGAAATAGATACGCAGTATTTT.

This chain joins TRBV5-6 and TRBJ2-5, with TRBD2 as a possible D gene (6 bases). With 3 bases removed from V and 5 bases from J, the gap between germline ends came to 14 bases. The CDR3 is 14 amino acids. Germline CDR1 reads SGHDT; CDR2 reads YYEEEE. CDR3 in amino acids: CASSSLRGGETQYF. As DNA, the CDR3 is TGTGCCAGCAGCTCACTGAGGGGAGGCGAGACCCAGTACTTC. Together with reference TRBV5-6 and TRBJ2-5, the CDR3 gives the full variable domain: DAGVTQSPTHLIKTRGQQVTLRCSPKSGHDTVSWYQQALGQGPQFIFQYYEEEERQRGNFPDRFSGHQFPNYSSELNVNALLLGDSALYLCASSSLRGGETQYFGPGTRLLVL.

V is TRBV29-1 and J is TRBJ2-7, with 7 positions matching TRBD1. This CDR3 is built from 12 residues. Germline V gives CDR1 SQVTM, CDR2 ANQGSEA. V lost 7 bases and J lost 0; bases outside the gene matches: 3. The CDR3, as DNA: TGCAGCGCGGGACAGAACTCCTACGAGCAGTACTTC. Translating gives CSAGQNSYEQYF.

V gene TRBV5-6 combines with J gene TRBJ1-1; 9 positions agree with TRBD1. Per germline, CDR1 SGHDT and CDR2 YYEEEE. CDR3 length equals 18 residues. V was clipped by 2 bases and J by 5 bases; unmatched bases: 16. The CDR3 loop reads CASSFVRTNRGPGTEAFF. The CDR3 DNA is TGTGCCAGCAGCTTTGTACGCACCAACAGGGGGCCGGGGACTGAAGCTTTCTTT.

The rearrangement links TRBV18 to TRBJ1-2; D call uncertain. Trimming stripped 0 bases from V and 4 bases from J, with 9 bases between. Per the germline V gene, CDR1 is KGHSH and CDR2 is LQKENI. The CDR3 is made up of 14 amino acids. CDR3 bases: TGTGCCAGCTCACCACCGGCCGAGAGCTATGGCTACACCTTC. Translated, it gives CASSPPAESYGYTF.

For the CDR3, the DNA is TGTGCCAGCAGCGGGGTCCGACAGGGAATCCTTCGTCACAACGTCCTGACTTTC. As protein: CASSGVRQGILRHNVLTF. This chain connects TRBV7-2 to TRBJ2-6; the match to TRBD1 covers 7 bases. The CDR3 contains 18 residues. CDR1 SGHTA and CDR2 FQGNSA come from the germline V gene. Trimming removed 5 bases from V and 9 bases from J; junction bases left unmatched: 19.

V usage is TRBV10-1 and J usage is TRBJ2-1, with a weak D call TRBD2 (7 bases). Germline loops: CDR1 WNHNN, CDR2 SYGVQD (reference sequence). CDR3 length: 14 amino acids. The CDR3 region is CGGGRSPSYNEQFF. As DNA, the CDR3 is TGCGGGGGGGGGCGATCCCCCTCCTACAATGAGCAGTTCTTC.

V and J are TRBV7-2 and TRBJ2-3, with D uncertain. The germline V and J ends were trimmed by 5 bases and 0 bases, with 15 bases remaining between them. CDR1 and CDR2 from the germline V gene are SGHTA and FQGNSA. This CDR3 is 16 amino acids long. CDR3 in amino acids: CASSPLGWGSTDTQYF. The DNA for the CDR3 is TGTGCCAGCAGCCCTCTAGGCTGGGGAAGCACAGATACGCAGTATTTT. Full variable domain (rest looked up from reference TRBV7-2 and TRBJ2-3): GAGVSQSPSNKVTEKGKDVELRCDPISGHTALYWYRQSLGQGLEFLIYFQGNSAPDKSGLPSDRFSAERTGGSVSTLTIQRTQQEDSAVYLCASSPLGWGSTDTQYFGPGTRLTVL.

The genes are TRBV20-1 and TRBJ2-7; D is unresolved. Germline assignment: CDR1 DFQATT and CDR2 SNEGSKA (reference sequence). V was cut by 3 bases and J by 4 bases, with 7 bases left in between. This CDR3 contains 11 residues. This chain's CDR3 is CSASPIYEQYF. DNA for the CDR3: TGCAGTGCTAGTCCGATTTACGAGCAGTACTTC.